Each of the 14 T cell receptor beta chains below was sequenced from the same sample in a study of T-cell reconstitution after alpha-beta-depleted transplantation in children. Preparation of the TCRbeta library used unique molecular identifiers. TCRdb used MiXCR to reprocess the PCR reads, holding one entry per CDR3 protein. The sample contains about 980,000 distinct CDR3 sequences, around 30% of which appear only once. Here the sequenced sample was PBMCs, mostly from graft donor cells, taken 360 days after TCRalphabeta/CD19-depleted stem cell transplant. These receptors all come from a boy in the first two years of life who had a stem cell transplant for SCID, so the T cells may come from the graft donor.

The rearrangement joins TRBV20-1 to TRBJ2-1; possible D gene TRBD1, 6 bases. Trimming took 1 base from V and 2 from J, leaving 12 bases between them. CDR1 and CDR2 from the germline V gene are DFQATT and SNEGSKA (reference sequence). This CDR3 comprises 15 residues. CDR3 region: CSARVPGQTYNEQFF. The CDR3, as DNA: TGCAGTGCTAGAGTTCCGGGACAAACCTACAATGAGCAGTTCTTC.

The gene calls are TRBV5-6 and TRBJ2-3; D is possibly TRBD1 or TRBD2 (5 bases each). The CDR3 loop spans 14 amino acids. Germline V gene sequence: CDR1 SGHDT, CDR2 YYEEEE. V dropped 6 bases and J dropped 3 bases, with 14 bases sitting between them. The CDR3 coding sequence is TGTGCCAGCACCGACCCCGGGGCAACAGATACGCAGTATTTT. Its translation: CASTDPGATDTQYF.

This clonotype was seen a few times. The chain has TRBV20-1 and TRBJ2-5, with D unclear. Germline V gene data show CDR1 as DFQATT and CDR2 as SNEGSKA (reference sequence). V was shortened by 3 bases and J by 5 bases, with 13 bases between the two germline ends. This CDR3 has 13 amino acids. The CDR3 protein is CSARAGDMETQYF. In nucleotides, the CDR3 is TGCAGTGCTAGGGCCGGAGATATGGAGACCCAGTACTTC.

This chain joins TRBV7-8 and TRBJ2-7; 9 nucleotides line up with TRBD1. CDR1 SGHVS and CDR2 FQNEAQ come from the germline V gene. The CDR3 is made up of 16 amino acids. Trimming took 4 bases from V and 5 from J; bases not matched to a gene: 12. This chain's CDR3 is CASSSPKTGGGDEQYF. The CDR3 nucleotides read TGTGCCAGCAGCTCCCCTAAGACAGGGGGTGGGGACGAGCAGTACTTC. Filled out from reference TRBV7-8 and TRBJ2-7, the complete variable domain reads GAGVSQSPRYKVAKRGQDVALRCDPISGHVSLFWYQQALGQGPEFLTYFQNEAQLDKSGLPSDRFFAERPEGSVSTLKIQRTQQEDSAVYLCASSSPKTGGGDEQYFGPGTRLTVT.

This clonotype was seen repeatedly, ten times or more. The chain links TRBV5-1 to TRBJ2-5; TRBD2 might be the D (5 bases). Germline V gene sequence: CDR1 SGHRS, CDR2 YFSETQ. V dropped 3 bases and J dropped 2 bases, with 11 bases sitting between them. The CDR3 has 14 residues. DNA of the CDR3: TGCGCCAGCAGCTCGAGGGCGAGTCAAGAGACCCAGTACTTC. Translated, it gives CASSSRASQETQYF.

This clonotype has just one count. The chain couples TRBV15 to TRBJ2-5; 14 bases agree with TRBD2. The length of the CDR3 is 20 residues. Germline trimming cut 1 base from V and 2 bases from J; bases unmatched to any gene: 12. Germline V gives CDR1 LNHNV, CDR2 YYDKDF (reference sequence). Here the CDR3 reads CATSRAFGLAGGTKQETQYF. The CDR3 bases are TGTGCCACCAGCAGAGCGTTTGGACTAGCGGGGGGAACGAAACAAGAGACCCAGTACTTC. The full variable domain, with the rest looked up from reference TRBV15 and TRBJ2-5, is DAMVIQNPRYQVTQFGKPVTLSCSQTLNHNVMYWYQQKSSQAPKLLFHYYDKDFNNEADTPDNFQSRRPNTSFCFLDIRSPGLGDTAMYLCATSRAFGLAGGTKQETQYFGPGTRLLVL.

V usage is TRBV18 and J usage is TRBJ1-2; D gene ambiguous. The V end was cut by 6 bases, the J end by 0 bases, with 17 bases between. This CDR3 is 16 amino acids long. Germline CDR1 KGHSH, CDR2 LQKENI. CDR3: CASSPILGSTNYGYTF. CDR3 DNA sequence: TGTGCCAGCTCCCCGATTCTTGGAAGTACTAACTATGGCTACACCTTC.

The gene calls are TRBV12-3 or TRBV12-4 and TRBJ1-1, with D hard to call. CDR3 length equals 13 residues. The V end lost 9 bases, the J end lost 2 bases, and 13 bases lay between the germline ends. CDR3 sequence reads: CARLWMGNTEAFF. CDR3 DNA sequence: TGTGCCAGACTTTGGATGGGAAACACTGAAGCTTTCTTT.

The chain couples TRBV5-1 to TRBJ2-3, with 10 bases matching TRBD1. The J segment lost 1 base and the V segment lost 0 bases, leaving 8 bases of the junction unmatched. Germline values: CDR1 SGHRS, CDR2 YFSETQ. The CDR3 sequence is 18 residues long. CDR3 sequence (DNA): TGCGCCAGCAGCTTGGAGGACAGGGGGTTCTACCGCACAGATACGCAGTATTTT. It is translated as CASSLEDRGFYRTDTQYF.

The V and J genes are TRBV30 and TRBJ2-3; D call uncertain. Germline values: CDR1 GTSNPN, CDR2 SVGIG (reference sequence). V was cut by 3 bases and J by 1 base, with 8 bases left in between. This CDR3 is 13 amino acids long. The DNA of the CDR3 is TGTGCCTGGAGGAGGAAGGGCACAGATACGCAGTATTTT. Its protein product is CAWRRKGTDTQYF.

The table lists this clonotype with a few counts. The rearrangement links TRBV6-6 to TRBJ2-1, with D uncertain. V shed 2 bases and J shed 4 bases, with 3 bases lying between them. There are 12 residues in the CDR3. Per the germline V gene, CDR1 is MNHNY and CDR2 is SVGAGI (reference sequence). The CDR3 DNA reads TGTGCCAGCAGTTACGTATACAATGAGCAGTTCTTC. It specifies CASSYVYNEQFF.

In this sample, this clonotype turned up a few times. The chain couples TRBV20-1 to TRBJ1-3; D not certain. Trimming shortened V by 3 bases and J by 4 bases, and 13 bases separated the two germline ends. The CDR3 totals 14 residues. From germline, CDR1 is DFQATT and CDR2 SNEGSKA (reference sequence). The CDR3 nucleotides are TGCAGTGCTAGGGGGTTGGGGAGAGGAAACACCATATATTTT. Amino acid sequence: CSARGLGRGNTIYF.

This clonotype has a handful of counts. This rearrangement joins TRBV2 to TRBJ1-4, with TRBD1 matching over 11 bases. Trimming removed 6 bases from V and 6 bases from J; junction bases left unmatched: 15. The CDR3 extends over 18 amino acids. CDR1 and CDR2 (germline): SNHLY, FYNNEI. The CDR3 DNA reads as TGTGCCAGCAGGAAGGACAGGGGGCTTTGGCCATTACATGAAAAACTGTTTTTT. Protein product: CASRKDRGLWPLHEKLFF.

The chain uses TRBV20-1 and TRBJ2-3; no clear D. V shed 6 bases and J shed 4 bases, with 17 bases lying between them. Germline V gene sequence: CDR1 DFQATT, CDR2 SNEGSKA (reference sequence). This CDR3 contains 14 residues. Written as DNA, the CDR3 is TGCAGTGCGCGAACGGGTTATGGCGCAGATACGCAGTATTTT. Its protein product is CSARTGYGADTQYF.